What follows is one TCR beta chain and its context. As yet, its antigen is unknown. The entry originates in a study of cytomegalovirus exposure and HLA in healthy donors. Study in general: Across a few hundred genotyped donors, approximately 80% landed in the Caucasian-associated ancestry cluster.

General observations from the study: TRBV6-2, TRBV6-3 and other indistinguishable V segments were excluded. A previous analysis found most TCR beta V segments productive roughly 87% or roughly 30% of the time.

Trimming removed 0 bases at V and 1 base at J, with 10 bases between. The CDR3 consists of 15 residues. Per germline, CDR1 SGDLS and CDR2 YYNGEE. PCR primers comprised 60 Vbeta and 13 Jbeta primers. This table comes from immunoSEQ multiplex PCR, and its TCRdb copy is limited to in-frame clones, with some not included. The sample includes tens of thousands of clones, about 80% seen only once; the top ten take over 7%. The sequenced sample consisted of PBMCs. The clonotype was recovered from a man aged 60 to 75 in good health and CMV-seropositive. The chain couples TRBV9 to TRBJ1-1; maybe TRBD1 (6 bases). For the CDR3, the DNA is TGTGCCAGCAGCGTAGCTCGGACAGAGAACACTGAAGCTTTCTTT. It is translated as CASSVARTENTEAFF.